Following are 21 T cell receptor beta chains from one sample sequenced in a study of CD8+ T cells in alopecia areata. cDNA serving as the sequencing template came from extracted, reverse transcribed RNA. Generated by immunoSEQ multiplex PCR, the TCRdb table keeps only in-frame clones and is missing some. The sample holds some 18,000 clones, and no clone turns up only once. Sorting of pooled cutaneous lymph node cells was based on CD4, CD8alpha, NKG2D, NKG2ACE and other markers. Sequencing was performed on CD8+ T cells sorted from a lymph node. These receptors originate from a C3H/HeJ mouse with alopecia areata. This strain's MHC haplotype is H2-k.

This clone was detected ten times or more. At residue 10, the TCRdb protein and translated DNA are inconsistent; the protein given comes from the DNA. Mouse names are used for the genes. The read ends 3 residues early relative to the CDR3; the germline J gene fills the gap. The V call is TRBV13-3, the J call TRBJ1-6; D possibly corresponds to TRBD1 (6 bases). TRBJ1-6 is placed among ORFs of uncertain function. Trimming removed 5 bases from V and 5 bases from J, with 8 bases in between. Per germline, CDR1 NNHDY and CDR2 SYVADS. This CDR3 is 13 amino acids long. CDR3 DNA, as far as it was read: TGTGCCAGCAGCACAGGGAATAATTCGCCC. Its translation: CASSTGNNSP. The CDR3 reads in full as CASSTGNNSPLYF.

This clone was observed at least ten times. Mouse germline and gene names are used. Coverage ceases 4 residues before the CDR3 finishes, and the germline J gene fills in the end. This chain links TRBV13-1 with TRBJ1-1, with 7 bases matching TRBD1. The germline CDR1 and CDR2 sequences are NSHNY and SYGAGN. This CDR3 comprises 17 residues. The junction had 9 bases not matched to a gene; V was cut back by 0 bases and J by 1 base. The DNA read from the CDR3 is TGTGCCAGCAGTGATGCACAGCTGAGACAGGGGAACACA. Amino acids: CASSDAQLRQGNT. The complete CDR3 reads CASSDAQLRQGNTEVFF.

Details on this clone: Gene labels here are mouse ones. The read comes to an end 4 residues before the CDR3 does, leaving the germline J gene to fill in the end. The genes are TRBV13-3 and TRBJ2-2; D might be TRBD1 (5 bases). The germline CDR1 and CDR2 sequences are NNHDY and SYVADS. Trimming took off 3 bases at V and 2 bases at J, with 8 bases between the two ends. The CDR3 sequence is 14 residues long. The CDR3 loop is CASSAGLNTGQLYF. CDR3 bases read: TGTGCCAGCAGTGCAGGGTTGAACACCGGG.

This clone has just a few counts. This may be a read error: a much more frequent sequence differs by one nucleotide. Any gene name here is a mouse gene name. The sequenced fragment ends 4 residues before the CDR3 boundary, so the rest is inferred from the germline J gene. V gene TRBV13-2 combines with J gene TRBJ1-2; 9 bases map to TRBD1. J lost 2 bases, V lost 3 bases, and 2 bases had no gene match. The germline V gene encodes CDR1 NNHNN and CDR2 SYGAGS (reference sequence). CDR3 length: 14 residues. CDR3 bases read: TGTGCCAGCGGTGGGGACAGGGAGAACTCC. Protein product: CASGGDRENS. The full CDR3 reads CASGGDRENSDYTF.

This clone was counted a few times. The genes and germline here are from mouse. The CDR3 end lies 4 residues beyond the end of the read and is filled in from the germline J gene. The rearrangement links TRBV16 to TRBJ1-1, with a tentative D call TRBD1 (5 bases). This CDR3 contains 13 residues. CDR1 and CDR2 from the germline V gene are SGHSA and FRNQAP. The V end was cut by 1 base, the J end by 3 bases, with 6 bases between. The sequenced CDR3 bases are TGTGCAAGCAGCTTAGGGGGGGACACA. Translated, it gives CASSLGGDT. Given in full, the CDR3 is CASSLGGDTEVFF.

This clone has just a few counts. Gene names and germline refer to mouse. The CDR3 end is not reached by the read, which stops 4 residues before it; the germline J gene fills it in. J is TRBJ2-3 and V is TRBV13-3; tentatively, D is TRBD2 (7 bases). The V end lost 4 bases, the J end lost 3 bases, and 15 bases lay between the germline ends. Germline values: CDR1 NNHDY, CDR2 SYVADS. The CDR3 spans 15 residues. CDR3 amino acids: CASSRGGRGAETLYF. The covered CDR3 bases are TGTGCCAGCAGTAGGGGGGGGAGGGGAGCAGAA.

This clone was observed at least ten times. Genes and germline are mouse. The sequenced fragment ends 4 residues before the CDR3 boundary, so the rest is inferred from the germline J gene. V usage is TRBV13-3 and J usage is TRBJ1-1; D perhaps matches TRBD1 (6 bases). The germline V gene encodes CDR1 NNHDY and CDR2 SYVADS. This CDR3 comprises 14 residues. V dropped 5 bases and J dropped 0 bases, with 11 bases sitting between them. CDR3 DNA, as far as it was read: TGTGCCAGCAGCCCTCAGGGGACAAACACA. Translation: CASSPQGTNT. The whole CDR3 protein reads CASSPQGTNTEVFF.

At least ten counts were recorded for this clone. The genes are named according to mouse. The part of the CDR3 DNA that was read is TGTGCCAGCAGTGACTGGGGGGTGAACTATGCT. It specifies CASSDWGVNYA. The complete CDR3 reads CASSDWGVNYAEQFF. The chain has TRBV13-3 and TRBJ2-1, with TRBD2 matching 8 bases. Read coverage stops 4 residues before the CDR3 terminus; the germline J gene supplies the remainder. J gave up 1 base and V 2 bases, and 2 bases lay outside the gene matches. The germline CDR1 and CDR2 sequences are NNHDY and SYVADS. The CDR3 extends over 15 amino acids.

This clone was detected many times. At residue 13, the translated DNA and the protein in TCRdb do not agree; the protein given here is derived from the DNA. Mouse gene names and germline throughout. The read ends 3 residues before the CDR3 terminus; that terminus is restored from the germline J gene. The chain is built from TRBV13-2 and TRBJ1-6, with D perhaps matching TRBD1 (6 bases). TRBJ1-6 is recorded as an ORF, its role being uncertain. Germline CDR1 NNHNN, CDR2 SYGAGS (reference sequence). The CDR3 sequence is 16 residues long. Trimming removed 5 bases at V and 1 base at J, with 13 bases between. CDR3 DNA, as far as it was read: TGTGCCAGCGGGACGGGCAGGGGATCCTATAATTCGCCC. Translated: CASGTGRGSYNSP. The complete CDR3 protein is CASGTGRGSYNSPLYF.

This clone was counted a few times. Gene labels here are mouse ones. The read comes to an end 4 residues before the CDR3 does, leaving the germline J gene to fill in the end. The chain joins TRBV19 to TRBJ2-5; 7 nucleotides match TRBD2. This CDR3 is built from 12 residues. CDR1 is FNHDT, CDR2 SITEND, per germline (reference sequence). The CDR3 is CASRPTGDTQYF. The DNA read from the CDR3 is TGTGCCAGCAGACCGACTGGGGAC.

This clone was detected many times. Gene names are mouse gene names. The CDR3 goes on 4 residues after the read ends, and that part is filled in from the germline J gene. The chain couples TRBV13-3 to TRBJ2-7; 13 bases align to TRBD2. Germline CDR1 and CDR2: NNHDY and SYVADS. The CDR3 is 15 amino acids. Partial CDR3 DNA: TGTGCCAGCAGTCCGGGACTGGGGGGGGTTTAT. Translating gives CASSPGLGGVY. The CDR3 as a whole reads CASSPGLGGVYEQYF.

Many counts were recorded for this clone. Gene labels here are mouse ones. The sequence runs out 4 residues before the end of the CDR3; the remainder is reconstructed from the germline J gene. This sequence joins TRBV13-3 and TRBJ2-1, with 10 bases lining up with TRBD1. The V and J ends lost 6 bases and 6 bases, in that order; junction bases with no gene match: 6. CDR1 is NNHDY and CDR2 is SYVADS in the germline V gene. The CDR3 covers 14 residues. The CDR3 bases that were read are TGTGCCAGCACCCCGACAGGGGGCCGTGCT. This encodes CASTPTGGRA. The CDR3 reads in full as CASTPTGGRAEQFF.

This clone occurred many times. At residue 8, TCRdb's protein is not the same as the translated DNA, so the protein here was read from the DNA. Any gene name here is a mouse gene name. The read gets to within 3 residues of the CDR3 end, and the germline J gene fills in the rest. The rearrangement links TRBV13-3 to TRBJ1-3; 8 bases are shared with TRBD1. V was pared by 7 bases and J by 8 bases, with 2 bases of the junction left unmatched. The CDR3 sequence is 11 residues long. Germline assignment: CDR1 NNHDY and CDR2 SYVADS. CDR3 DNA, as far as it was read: TGTGCCAGCCGCAGGGGGCATACG. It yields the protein CASRRGHT. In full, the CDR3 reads CASRRGHTLYF.

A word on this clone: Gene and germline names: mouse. This CDR3 is CASSQDGNTEVFF. Incomplete CDR3 DNA: TGTGCCAGCAGCCAAGATGGGAACACA. The V call is TRBV5, the J call TRBJ1-1, with unresolved D. The CDR3 extends 4 residues past the end of the read, so its final part is completed from the germline J gene. V dropped 0 bases and J dropped 1 base, with 3 bases sitting between them. The germline V gene has CDR1 LGHNA and CDR2 YNLKQL (reference sequence). The CDR3 runs 13 residues.

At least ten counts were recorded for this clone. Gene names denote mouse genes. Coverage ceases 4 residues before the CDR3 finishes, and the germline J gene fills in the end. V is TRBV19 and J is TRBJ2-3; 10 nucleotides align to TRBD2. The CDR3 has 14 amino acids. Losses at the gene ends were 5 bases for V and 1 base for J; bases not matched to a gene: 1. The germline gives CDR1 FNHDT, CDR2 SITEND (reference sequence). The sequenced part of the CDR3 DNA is TGTGCCAGCAGCGACTGGGGGGGTGCAGAA. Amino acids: CASSDWGGAE. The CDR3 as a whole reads CASSDWGGAETLYF.

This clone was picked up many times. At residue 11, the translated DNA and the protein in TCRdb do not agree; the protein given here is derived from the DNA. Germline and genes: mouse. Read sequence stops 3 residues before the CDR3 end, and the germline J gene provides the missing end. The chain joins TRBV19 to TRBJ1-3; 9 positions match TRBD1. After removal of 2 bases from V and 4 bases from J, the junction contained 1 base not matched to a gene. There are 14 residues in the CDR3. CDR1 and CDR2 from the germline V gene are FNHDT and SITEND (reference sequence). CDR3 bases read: TGTGCCAGCAGTATTGGGACAGGGGGAAATACG. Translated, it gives CASSIGTGGNT. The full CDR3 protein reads CASSIGTGGNTLYF.

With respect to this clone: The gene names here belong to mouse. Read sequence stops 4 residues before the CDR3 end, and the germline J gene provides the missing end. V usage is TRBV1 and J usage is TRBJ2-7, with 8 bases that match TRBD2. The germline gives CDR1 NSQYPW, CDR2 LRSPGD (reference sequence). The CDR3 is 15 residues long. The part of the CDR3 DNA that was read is TGCACCTGCAGTGCAGATCTTAACTGGGGGTAT. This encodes CTCSADLNWGY. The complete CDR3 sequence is CTCSADLNWGYEQYF. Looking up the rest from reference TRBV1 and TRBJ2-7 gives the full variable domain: VTLLEQNPRWRLVPRGQAVNLRCILKNSQYPWMSWYQQDLQKQLQWLFTLRSPGDKEVKSLPGADYLATRVTDTELRLQVANMSQGRTLYCTCSADLNWGYEQYFGPGTRLTVL.

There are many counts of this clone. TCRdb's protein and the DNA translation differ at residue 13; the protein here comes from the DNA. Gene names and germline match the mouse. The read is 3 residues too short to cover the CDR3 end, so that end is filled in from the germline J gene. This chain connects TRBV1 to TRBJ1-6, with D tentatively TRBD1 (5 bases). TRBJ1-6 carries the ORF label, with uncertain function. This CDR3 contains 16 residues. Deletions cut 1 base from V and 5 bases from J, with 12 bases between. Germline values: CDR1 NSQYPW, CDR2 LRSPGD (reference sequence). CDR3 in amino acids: CTCSAVRARDNSPLYF. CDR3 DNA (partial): TGCACCTGCAGTGCAGTCAGGGCACGGGATAATTCGCCC.

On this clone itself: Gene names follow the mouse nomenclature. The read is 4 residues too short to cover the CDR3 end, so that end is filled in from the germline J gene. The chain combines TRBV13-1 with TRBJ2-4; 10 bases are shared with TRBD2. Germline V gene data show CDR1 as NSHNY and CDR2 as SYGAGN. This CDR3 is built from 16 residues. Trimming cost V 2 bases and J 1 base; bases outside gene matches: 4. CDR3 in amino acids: CASSELGGQGQNTLYF. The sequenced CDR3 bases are TGTGCCAGCAGTGAGCTGGGGGGGCAGGGTCAAAAC.

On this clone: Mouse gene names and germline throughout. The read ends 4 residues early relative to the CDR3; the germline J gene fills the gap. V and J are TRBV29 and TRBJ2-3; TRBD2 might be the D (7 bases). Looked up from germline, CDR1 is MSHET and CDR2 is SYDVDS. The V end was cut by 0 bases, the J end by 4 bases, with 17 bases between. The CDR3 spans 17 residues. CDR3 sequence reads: CASSLSSGGPGTETLYF. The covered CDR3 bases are TGTGCTAGCAGTTTATCGTCCGGGGGGCCGGGGACAGAA.

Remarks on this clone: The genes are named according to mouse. CDR3 residues: CASSATGKANTGQLYF. The DNA read from the CDR3 is TGTGCCAGCAGTGCGACAGGGAAGGCAAACACCGGG. J is TRBJ2-2 and V is TRBV19, with TRBD1 identical over 7 bases. The read comes to an end 4 residues before the CDR3 does, leaving the germline J gene to fill in the end. Germline CDR1 is FNHDT and CDR2 is SITEND (reference sequence). The CDR3 consists of 16 residues. Losses at the gene ends were 4 bases for V and 0 bases for J; bases not matched to a gene: 6. The whole variable domain, remainder taken from reference TRBV19 and TRBJ2-2, is GGIITQTPKFLIGQEGQKLTLKCQQNFNHDTMYWYRQDSGKGLRLIYYSITENDLQKGDLSEGYDASREKKSSFSLTVTSAQKNEMAVFLCASSATGKANTGQLYFGEGSKLTVL.